This T cell receptor beta chain was observed in a study of identical twins. TCRdb fed the 5' RACE reads into MiXCR, producing one record per CDR3 protein. The sample contains some 1,600,000 distinct CDR3 sequences, about 31% of which appear only once. A single count supports this clonotype. The CDR3 runs to 13 residues. The V gene end was trimmed by 5 bases and the J gene end by 5 bases; junction bases not matched to a gene: 4. Germline V gene sequence: CDR1 DFQATT, CDR2 SNEGSKA (reference sequence). The material sequenced was cord blood. The V and J genes are TRBV20-1 and TRBJ1-4; 8 bases align to TRBD1. This TCR derives from a newborn girl in good health. CDR3 protein: CSALTGVNEKLFF. The CDR3 region has the DNA TGCAGTGCTCTGACAGGGGTCAATGAAAAACTGTTTTTT.